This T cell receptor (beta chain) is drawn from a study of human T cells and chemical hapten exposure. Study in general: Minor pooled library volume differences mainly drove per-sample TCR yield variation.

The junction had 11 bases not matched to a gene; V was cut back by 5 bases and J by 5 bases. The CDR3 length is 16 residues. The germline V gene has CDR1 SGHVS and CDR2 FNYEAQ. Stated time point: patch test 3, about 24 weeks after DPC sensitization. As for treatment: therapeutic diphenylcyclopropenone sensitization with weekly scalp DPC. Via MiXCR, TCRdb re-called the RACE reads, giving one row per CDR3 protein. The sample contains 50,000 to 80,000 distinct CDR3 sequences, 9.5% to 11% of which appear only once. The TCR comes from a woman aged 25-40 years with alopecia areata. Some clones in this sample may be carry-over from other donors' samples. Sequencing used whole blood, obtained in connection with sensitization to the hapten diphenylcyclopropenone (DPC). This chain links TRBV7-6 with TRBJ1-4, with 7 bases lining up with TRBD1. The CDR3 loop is CASSPVWGQNNEKLFF. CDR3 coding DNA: TGTGCCAGCAGCCCGGTATGGGGACAGAACAATGAAAAACTGTTTTTT. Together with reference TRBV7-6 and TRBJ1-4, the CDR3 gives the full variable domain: GAGVSQSPRYKVTKRGQDVALRCDPISGHVSLYWYRQALGQGPEFLTYFNYEAQQDKSGLPNDRFSAERPEGSISTLTIQRTEQRDSAMYRCASSPVWGQNNEKLFFGSGTQLSVL.